This T cell receptor (beta chain) came from a study of radiation and T cells in renal cell carcinoma. The study's findings and limits: From baseline, blood top tumor clonotypes peaked at 2 weeks post-radiation.

Libraries were prepared by immunoSEQ multiplex PCR; TCRdb keeps only in-frame clonotypes and omits some of them. This table has roughly 120,000 clones, around 83% appearing once. The time point denotes: baseline pretreatment blood. As for treatment: 15 Gy SBRT to primary tumor, nephrectomy 4 weeks later. Remarks on this clone: Its matching antigen is unknown.

Here the sequenced sample was blood, taken from a patient whose treatment included radiotherapy and nephrectomy. This TCR derives from an older woman with renal cell carcinoma.

The CDR3 spells CASDPLAGGRGNTIYF. The CDR3, as DNA: TGTGCCAGCGATCCCCTCGCCGGGGGACGAGGAAACACCATATATTTT. The rearrangement joins TRBV5-5 to TRBJ1-3, with TRBD1 as a possible D gene (5 bases). V was pared by 7 bases and J by 4 bases, with 21 bases between. The CDR3 spans 16 residues. Germline V lookup: CDR1 SGHKS, CDR2 YYEKEE (reference sequence). The complete variable domain, with remaining parts taken from reference TRBV5-5 and TRBJ1-3, reads DAGVTQSPTHLIKTRGQQVTLRCSPISGHKSVSWYQQVLGQGPQFIFQYYEKEERGRGNFPDRFSARQFPNYSSELNVNALLLGDSALYLCASDPLAGGRGNTIYFGEGSWLTVV.